This T cell receptor beta chain was retrieved from a study of blood T cell repertoires in COVID-19. Study summary: PBMCs, B-cell-depleted T cells, or T cells were the source of the cDNA or gDNA that made up the material.

In its sample, this clone was seen a few times. Some clones are missing from TCRdb's copy, which holds only in-frame ones; the method was immunoSEQ multiplex PCR. Altogether 12,000 or so clones are present, around 90% being singletons, with the ten largest covering roughly 13%. This TCR was sampled from a man between 65 and 79 years old with active COVID-19. Sequencing was carried out using peripheral blood.

CDR3 sequence reads: CASSLGDRGSGANVLTF. CDR3 DNA: TGTGCCAGCAGCTTAGGGGACAGAGGCTCTGGGGCCAACGTCCTGACTTTC. The rearrangement joins TRBV7-8 to TRBJ2-6, with 7 bases fitting TRBD1. Germline CDR1 SGHVS, CDR2 FQNEAQ. The CDR3 length is 17 residues. V gave up 1 base and J gave up 0 bases; unmatched junction bases: 3.